Listed below are T cell receptor beta chains from one sample, sequenced in a study of blood T cell repertoires in COVID-19. TCRdb's table, derived via immunoSEQ multiplex PCR, lists solely in-frame clones and lacks some. The table records about 73,000 clones, about four fifths of them present only once. The specimen was peripheral blood. All receptors derive from a human donor in a cohort sampled during active COVID-19. Each CDR3 is given with its conserved first and last residue. A D gene is named only where the DNA matches it firmly. Clone sizes are given selectively: once, few, many, or a class where the clone is expanded.

TRBD2	TRBV15	16	TRBJ2-3	NA	CATSRGLAGGTDTQYF	TGTGCCACCAGCAGAGGGCTAGCGGGGGGCACAGATACGCAGTATTTT
NA	TRBV5-5	15	TRBJ1-5	NA	CASSLEGNSNQPQHF	TGTGCCAGCAGCTTGGAGGGGAATAGCAATCAGCCCCAGCATTTT
TRBD1	TRBV7-9	16	TRBJ2-5	NA	CASSWWDRDLGETQYF	TGTGCCAGCAGCTGGTGGGACAGGGACTTAGGAGAGACCCAGTACTTC
NA	TRBV5-1	14	TRBJ2-5	once	CASSLDSPGETQYF	TGCGCCAGCAGCCTGGACAGCCCAGGCGAGACCCAGTACTTC
TRBD1	TRBV5-6	15	TRBJ1-2	NA	CASSLGSGGAYGYTF	TGTGCCAGCAGCTTGGGTTCAGGGGGCGCCTATGGCTACACCTTC
NA	TRBV3-1/TRBV3-2	15	TRBJ1-6	NA	CASSQAGWGNSPLHF	TGTGCCAGCAGCCAGGCAGGGTGGGGTAATTCACCCCTCCACTTT
TRBD1	TRBV5-6	15	TRBJ1-2	NA	CASSSNRGLDYGYTF	TGTGCCAGCAGCTCAAACAGGGGGCTGGACTATGGCTACACCTTC
NA	TRBV7-3	13	TRBJ2-3	NA	CASSSTGADTQYF	TGTGCCAGCAGCTCCACGGGTGCAGATACGCAGTATTTT
TRBD2	TRBV7-9	17	TRBJ2-3	NA	CASSLGLADPSTDTQYF	TGTGCCAGCAGCTTAGGGCTAGCGGACCCTAGCACAGATACGCAGTATTTT
TRBD1	TRBV7-9	14	TRBJ2-7	NA	CASSPGQASYEQYF	TGTGCCAGCAGCCCGGGACAGGCCTCCTACGAGCAGTACTTC
TRBD1	TRBV19	13	TRBJ2-5	NA	CASRDRAAETQYF	TGTGCCAGTAGGGACAGGGCAGCAGAGACCCAGTACTTC
NA	TRBV6-6	17	TRBJ1-5	once	CASSLQVVLASNQPQHF	TGTGCCAGCAGTCTACAGGTAGTACTTGCTAGCAATCAGCCCCAGCATTTT
TRBD1	TRBV7-9	16	TRBJ1-2	NA	CASTGGMGQGRHGYTF	TGTGCCAGCACCGGGGGAATGGGACAGGGTAGGCATGGCTACACCTTC
NA	TRBV7-3	18	TRBJ1-5	NA	CASSLLTYEGVGNQPQHF	TGTGCCAGCAGCTTATTGACTTATGAAGGGGTTGGCAATCAGCCCCAGCATTTT
NA	TRBV6-2/TRBV6-3	16	TRBJ2-4	NA	CASSLGPHNTKNIQYF	TGTGCCAGCAGTCTTGGGCCCCATAACACCAAAAACATTCAGTACTTC
TRBD1	TRBV7-3	14	TRBJ2-2	NA	CASSIGQGNGELFF	TGTGCCAGCAGCATCGGACAGGGAAACGGGGAGCTGTTTTTT
NA	TRBV3-1/TRBV3-2	14	TRBJ1-1	NA	CASSQGFGTTEAFF	TGTGCCAGCAGCCAGGGCTTTGGAACGACTGAAGCTTTCTTT
TRBD2	TRBV14	17	TRBJ2-5	many	CASSQGLLAGVTETQYF	TGTGCCAGCAGCCAAGGGCTTCTAGCGGGGGTTACAGAGACCCAGTACTTC
TRBD1	TRBV11-3	14	TRBJ2-1	few	CASSLDLQGNEQFF	TGTGCCAGCAGCTTAGACCTACAGGGGAATGAGCAGTTCTTC